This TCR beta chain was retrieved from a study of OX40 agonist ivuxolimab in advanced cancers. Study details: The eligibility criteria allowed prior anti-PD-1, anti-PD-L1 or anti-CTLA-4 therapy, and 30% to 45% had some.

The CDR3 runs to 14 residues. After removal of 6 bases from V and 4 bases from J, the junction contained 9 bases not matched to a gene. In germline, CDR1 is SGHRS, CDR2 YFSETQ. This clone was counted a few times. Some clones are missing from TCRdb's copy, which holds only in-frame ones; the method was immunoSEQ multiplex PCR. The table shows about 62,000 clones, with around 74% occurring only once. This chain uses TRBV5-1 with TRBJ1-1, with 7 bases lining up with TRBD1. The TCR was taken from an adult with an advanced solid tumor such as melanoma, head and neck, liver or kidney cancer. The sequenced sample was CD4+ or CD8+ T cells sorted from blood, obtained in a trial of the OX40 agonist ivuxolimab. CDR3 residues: CASMGGAGGTEAFF. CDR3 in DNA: TGCGCCAGCATGGGGGGCGCAGGGGGCACTGAAGCTTTCTTT.